The rows below give T cell receptor beta chains drawn from one sample of a study of cytomegalovirus exposure and HLA in healthy donors. Sequencing used immunoSEQ multiplex PCR; TCRdb keeps in-frame clones, though not all of them. Here the sample spans about 93,000 clones, over 75% being singletons. The sample taken for sequencing was PBMCs. Receptors were obtained from a man under 40 in good health and CMV-seronegative. Each CDR3 is given with its conserved first and last residue. D genes are given only for firm matches. Rows may omit the clone size; those that give it use once, few, many or a size class.

>-|-|TRBV27|TRBJ2-6
CASRPWTVSSGANVLTF
TGTGCCAGCAGGCCATGGACAGTCAGCTCTGGGGCCAACGTCCTGACTTTC
>-|TRBD1|TRBV5-4|TRBJ1-4
CASSLDRATNEKLFF
TGTGCCAGCAGCCTGGACAGGGCAACTAATGAAAAACTGTTTTTT
>-|-|TRBV30|TRBJ2-2
CAWSVSWRPGNTGELFF
TGTGCCTGGAGTGTCTCGTGGCGTCCAGGAAACACCGGGGAGCTGTTTTTT
>-|TRBD2|TRBV19|TRBJ2-1
CASTIPLAGGYNEQFF
TGTGCCAGTACAATCCCTCTAGCGGGGGGATACAATGAGCAGTTCTTC
>-|TRBD1|TRBV2|TRBJ1-4
CASSRDSAFATNEKLFF
TGTGCCAGCAGCCGGGACAGCGCCTTTGCAACTAATGAAAAACTGTTTTTT
>few|-|TRBV6-5|TRBJ1-2
CASSYNGGYDDGYTF
TGTGCCAGCAGTTATAACGGAGGTTACGATGATGGCTACACCTTC
>-|TRBD1|TRBV6-1|TRBJ2-7
CASSMETGVGEQYF
TGTGCCAGCAGTATGGAGACAGGGGTAGGCGAGCAGTACTTC
>-|-|TRBV30|TRBJ2-1
CAWSERDEQFF
TGTGCCTGGAGTGAACGGGATGAGCAGTTCTTC
>-|-|TRBV6-1|TRBJ1-6
CASSESGWGPNNSPLHF
TGTGCCAGCAGCGAAAGTGGGTGGGGGCCCAATAATTCACCCCTCCACTTT
>-|-|TRBV4-1|TRBJ2-3
CASSQDPFLDSTDTQYF
TGCGCCAGCAGCCAAGATCCTTTTCTAGATAGCACAGATACGCAGTATTTT
>-|-|TRBV5-4|TRBJ2-2
CASSLAGGDTGELFF
TGTGCCAGCAGCTTGGCGGGGGGCGACACCGGGGAGCTGTTTTTT
>once|-|TRBV5-4|TRBJ2-7
CASSSPRGGISYEQYF
TGTGCCAGCAGCTCCCCAAGAGGCGGCATATCCTACGAGCAGTACTTC
>-|-|TRBV6-1|TRBJ2-5
CASSAGLQETQYF
TGTGCCAGCAGTGCGGGACTCCAAGAGACCCAGTACTTC
>-|-|TRBV19|TRBJ1-1
CASSMVAGGGTEAFF
TGTGCCAGTAGTATGGTGGCGGGGGGAGGGACTGAAGCTTTCTTT
>-|TRBD1|TRBV27|TRBJ2-7
CASSNVGTGLYEQYF
TGTGCCAGCAGTAATGTCGGGACAGGGCTATACGAGCAGTACTTC
>-|-|TRBV2|TRBJ1-5
CASSVGQASNQPQHF
TGTGCCAGCAGTGTCGGTCAGGCCTCAAATCAGCCCCAGCATTTT
>-|-|TRBV19|TRBJ1-2
CASSIGARAGHYGYTF
TGTGCCAGTAGTATAGGGGCCCGCGCAGGGCACTATGGCTACACCTTC
>few|-|TRBV27|TRBJ2-7
CASSLAGDYEQYF
TGTGCCAGCAGTTTAGCCGGAGACTACGAGCAGTACTTC
>-|TRBD2|TRBV11-3|TRBJ2-2
CASSTSGNTGELFF
TGTGCCAGCAGCACTAGCGGGAACACCGGGGAGCTGTTTTTT